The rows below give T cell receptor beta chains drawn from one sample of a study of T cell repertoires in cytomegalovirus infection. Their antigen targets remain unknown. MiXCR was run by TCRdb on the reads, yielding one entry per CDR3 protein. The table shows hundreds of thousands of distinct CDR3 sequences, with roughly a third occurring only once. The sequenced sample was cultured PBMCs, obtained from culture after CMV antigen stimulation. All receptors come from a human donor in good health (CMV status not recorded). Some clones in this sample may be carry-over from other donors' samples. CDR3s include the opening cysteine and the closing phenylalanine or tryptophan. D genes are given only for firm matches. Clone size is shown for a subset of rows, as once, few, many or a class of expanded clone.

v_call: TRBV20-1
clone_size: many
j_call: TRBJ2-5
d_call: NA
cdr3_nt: TGCAGTGCTGACGATGCGGAGACCCAGTACTTC
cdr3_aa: CSADDAETQYF

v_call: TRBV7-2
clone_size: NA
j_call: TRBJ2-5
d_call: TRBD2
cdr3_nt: TGTGCCAGCAGCGTTGGGACTAGCTCGTCCCAGTACTTC
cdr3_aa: CASSVGTSSSQYF

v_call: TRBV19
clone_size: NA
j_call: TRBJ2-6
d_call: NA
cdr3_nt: TGTGCCAGTAGTATGCTGCAGGGGACGAGGGACGTCCTGACTTTC
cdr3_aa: CASSMLQGTRDVLTF

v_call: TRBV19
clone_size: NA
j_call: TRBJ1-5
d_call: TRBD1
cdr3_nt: TGTGCCAGTACCCCCGGGACAGCCTATCAGCCCCAGCATTTT
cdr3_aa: CASTPGTAYQPQHF

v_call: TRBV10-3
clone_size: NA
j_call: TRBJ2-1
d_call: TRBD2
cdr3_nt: TGTGCCACCAGGGGACTAGCGGGAGGTGAGCAGTTCTTC
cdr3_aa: CATRGLAGGEQFF

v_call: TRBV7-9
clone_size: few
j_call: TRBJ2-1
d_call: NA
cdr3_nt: TGTGCCAGCAGCCGGGACAACTCCTACAATGAGCAGTTCTTC
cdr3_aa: CASSRDNSYNEQFF

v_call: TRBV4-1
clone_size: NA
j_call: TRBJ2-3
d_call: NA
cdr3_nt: TGCGCCAGCAGCCAAGGGAACGGGCCTAGCACAGATACGCAGTATTTT
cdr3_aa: CASSQGNGPSTDTQYF

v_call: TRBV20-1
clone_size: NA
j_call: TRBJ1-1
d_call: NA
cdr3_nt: TGCAGTGCAACCGGGGCCGCCACTGAAGCTTTCTTT
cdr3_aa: CSATGAATEAFF

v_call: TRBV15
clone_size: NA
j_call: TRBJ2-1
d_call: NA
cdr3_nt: TGTGCCACCAACAGAGGCGGTAGGACTCTTGGCAATGAGCAGTTCTTC
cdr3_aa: CATNRGGRTLGNEQFF

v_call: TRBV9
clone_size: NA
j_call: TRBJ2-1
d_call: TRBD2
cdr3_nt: TGTGCCAGCAGCGTAGGACTAGCGTTCAATGAGCAGTTCTTC
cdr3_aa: CASSVGLAFNEQFF

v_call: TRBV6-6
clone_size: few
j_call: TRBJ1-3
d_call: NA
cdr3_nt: TGTGCCAGCAGTGCCCCCGGGGCGGGTTCTGGAAACACCATATATTTT
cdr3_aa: CASSAPGAGSGNTIYF

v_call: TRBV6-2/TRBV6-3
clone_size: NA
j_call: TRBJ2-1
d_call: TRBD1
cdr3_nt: TGTGCCAGCAGTTACGGGGGACAGGGTTTCGGGCAGAGCAATGAGCAGTTCTTC
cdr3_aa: CASSYGGQGFGQSNEQFF

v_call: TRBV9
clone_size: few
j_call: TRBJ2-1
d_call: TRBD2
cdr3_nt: TGTGCCAGCAGCGTTGGCCAGCGGGAGAAGTTTGTCAACGAGCAGTTCTTC
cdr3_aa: CASSVGQREKFVNEQFF

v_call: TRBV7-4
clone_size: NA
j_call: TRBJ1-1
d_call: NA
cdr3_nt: TGTGCCAGCAGCTTAAACCCACGGGGATGGGCTTTCTTT
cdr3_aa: CASSLNPRGWAFF

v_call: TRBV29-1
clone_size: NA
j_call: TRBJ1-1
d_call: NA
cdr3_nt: TGCAGCGTTGAAGCGGGCGGGGCTGGGACTGAAGCTTTCTTT
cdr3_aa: CSVEAGGAGTEAFF

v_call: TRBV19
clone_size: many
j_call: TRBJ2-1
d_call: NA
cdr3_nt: TGTGCCAGTAGTACCTCCGGCAATGAGCAGTTCTTC
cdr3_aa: CASSTSGNEQFF

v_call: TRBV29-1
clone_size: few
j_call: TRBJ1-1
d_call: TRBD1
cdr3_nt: TGCAGCGTGGTGGGACAGACGAACACTGAAGCTTTCTTT
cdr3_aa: CSVVGQTNTEAFF

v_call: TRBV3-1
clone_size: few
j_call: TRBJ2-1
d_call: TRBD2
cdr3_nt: TGTGCCAGCAGCCAAGTTCTAGCGGGAGACAATGAGCAGTTCTTC
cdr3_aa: CASSQVLAGDNEQFF

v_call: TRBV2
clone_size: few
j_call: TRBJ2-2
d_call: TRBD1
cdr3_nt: TGTGCCAGCAGACCCGGGACAGGGCTGAGCACCGGGGAGCTGTTTTTT
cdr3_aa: CASRPGTGLSTGELFF

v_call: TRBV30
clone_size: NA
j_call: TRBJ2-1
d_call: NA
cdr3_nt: TGTGCCTGGAGTGTACAGGAACCGTACAATGAGCAGTTCTTC
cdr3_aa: CAWSVQEPYNEQFF

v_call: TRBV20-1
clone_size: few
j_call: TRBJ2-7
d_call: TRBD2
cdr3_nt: TGCAGCCCAGCGGGGCGTTACGAGCAGTACTTC
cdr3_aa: CSPAGRYEQYF

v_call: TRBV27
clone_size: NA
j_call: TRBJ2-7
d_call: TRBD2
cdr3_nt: TGTGCCAGCAGCTCCCCGGGAGCGGGAGGGCCCTCCTACGAGCAGTACTTC
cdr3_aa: CASSSPGAGGPSYEQYF

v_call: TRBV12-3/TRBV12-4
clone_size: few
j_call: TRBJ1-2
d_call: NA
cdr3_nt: TGTGCCAGCAGCAAGCGAGAAAACTATGGCTACACCTTC
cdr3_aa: CASSKRENYGYTF

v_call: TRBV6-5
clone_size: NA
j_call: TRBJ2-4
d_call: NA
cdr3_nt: TGTGCCAGCAGTATTCACGGAAGTCTAACCAAAAACATTCAGTACTTC
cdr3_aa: CASSIHGSLTKNIQYF

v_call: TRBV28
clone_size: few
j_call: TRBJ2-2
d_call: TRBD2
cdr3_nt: TGTGCCAGCAGTTCCCCCTCTAGCGGGAACAGTTTCGGGGAGCTGTTTTTT
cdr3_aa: CASSSPSSGNSFGELFF

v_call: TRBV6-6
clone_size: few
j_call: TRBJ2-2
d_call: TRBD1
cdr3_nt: TGTGCCAGCTGCTTGGGACAGGGGGCCGTCGGGGAGCTGTTTTTT
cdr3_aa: CASCLGQGAVGELFF

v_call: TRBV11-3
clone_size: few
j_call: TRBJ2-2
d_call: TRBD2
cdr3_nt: TGTGCCAGCAGCTTACGGACTAGCGGGAGACTATACACCGGGGAGCTGTTTTTT
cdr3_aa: CASSLRTSGRLYTGELFF

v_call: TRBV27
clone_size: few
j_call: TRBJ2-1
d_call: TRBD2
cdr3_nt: TGTGCCAGCAGCCGGACTAGCGGGAGTGTCAATGAGCAGTTCTTC
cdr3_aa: CASSRTSGSVNEQFF

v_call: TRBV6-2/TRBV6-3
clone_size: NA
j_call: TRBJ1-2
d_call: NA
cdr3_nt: TGTGCCAGCAGTATCCTTAACTATGGCTACACCTTC
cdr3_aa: CASSILNYGYTF

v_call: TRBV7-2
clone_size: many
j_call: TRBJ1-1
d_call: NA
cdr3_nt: TGTGCCAGCAGCCTTCAACAGCGCCCCGTGGTGACTGAAGCTTTCTTT
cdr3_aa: CASSLQQRPVVTEAFF

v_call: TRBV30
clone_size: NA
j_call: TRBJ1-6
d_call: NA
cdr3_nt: TGTGCCTGGAGGGAGCCCCGGTCCCGCTCACCCCTCCACTTT
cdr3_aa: CAWREPRSRSPLHF

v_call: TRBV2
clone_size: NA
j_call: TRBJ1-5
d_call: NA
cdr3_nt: TGTGCCAGCAGTGGACAGCAAGGGCAGCCCCAGCATTTT
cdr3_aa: CASSGQQGQPQHF

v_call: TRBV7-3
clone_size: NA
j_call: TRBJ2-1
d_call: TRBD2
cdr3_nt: TGTGCCAGCAGCCACAATCCGGGACTAGCGGGGGCTAATGAGCAGTTCTTC
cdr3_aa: CASSHNPGLAGANEQFF

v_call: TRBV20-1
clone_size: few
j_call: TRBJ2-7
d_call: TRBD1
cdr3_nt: TGCAGTGCTTATCAGGGGGCTAACTACGAGCAGTACTTC
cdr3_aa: CSAYQGANYEQYF

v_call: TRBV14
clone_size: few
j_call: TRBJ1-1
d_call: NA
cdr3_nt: TGTGCCAGCAGCCAACACACGACGGGGGCGCGGACTGAAGCTTTCTTT
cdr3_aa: CASSQHTTGARTEAFF

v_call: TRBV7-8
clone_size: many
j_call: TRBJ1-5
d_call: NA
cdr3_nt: TGTGCCAGCAGGGGGCCGGGGGGAAAACAGCCCCAGCATTTT
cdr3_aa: CASRGPGGKQPQHF

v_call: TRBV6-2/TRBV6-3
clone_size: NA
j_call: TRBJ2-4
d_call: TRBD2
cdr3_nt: TGTGCCAGCAGTTCGGGACTAGCGGGAGCCAAAAACATTCAGTACTTC
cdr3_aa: CASSSGLAGAKNIQYF

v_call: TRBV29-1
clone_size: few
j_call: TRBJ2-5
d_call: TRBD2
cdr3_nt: TGCAGCGTTTGTCTCTGGACTAGCGGGAAATCTTGGGAGACCCAGTACTTC
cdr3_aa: CSVCLWTSGKSWETQYF

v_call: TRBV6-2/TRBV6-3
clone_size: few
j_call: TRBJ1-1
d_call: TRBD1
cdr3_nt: TGTGCCAGCAGTTACCCCGGACAGGGGCCTGAAGCTTTCTTT
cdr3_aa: CASSYPGQGPEAFF

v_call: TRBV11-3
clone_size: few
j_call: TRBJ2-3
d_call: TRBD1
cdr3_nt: TGTGCCAGCAGCTTATCCCCAGGGGGAGATACGCAGTATTTT
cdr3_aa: CASSLSPGGDTQYF

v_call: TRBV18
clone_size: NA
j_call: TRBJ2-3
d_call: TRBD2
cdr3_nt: TGTGCCAGCGCCCCCCCTAGCGGGAGGACAGATACGCAGTATTTT
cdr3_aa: CASAPPSGRTDTQYF

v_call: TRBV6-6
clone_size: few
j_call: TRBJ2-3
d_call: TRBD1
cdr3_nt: TGTGCCAGCAAACAGGGGCGGAGCACAGATACGCAGTATTTT
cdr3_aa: CASKQGRSTDTQYF

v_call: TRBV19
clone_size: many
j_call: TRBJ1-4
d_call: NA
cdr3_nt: TGTGCCAGTAGTCTCGGGACGGCTAATGAAAAACTGTTTTTT
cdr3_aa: CASSLGTANEKLFF

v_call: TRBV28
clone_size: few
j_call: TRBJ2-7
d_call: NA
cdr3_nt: TGTGCCAGCAGTCCTGACCTCCTCTACGAGCAGTACTTC
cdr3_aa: CASSPDLLYEQYF

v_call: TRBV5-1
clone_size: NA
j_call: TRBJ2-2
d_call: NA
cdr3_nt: TGCGCCAGCGGAGGGACACCGCACTTCACCGGGGAGCTGTTTTTT
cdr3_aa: CASGGTPHFTGELFF

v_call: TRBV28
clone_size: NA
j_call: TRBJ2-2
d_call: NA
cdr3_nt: TGTGCCAGCAGTCCCCATAGTGCCACCGGGGAGCTGTTTTTT
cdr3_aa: CASSPHSATGELFF

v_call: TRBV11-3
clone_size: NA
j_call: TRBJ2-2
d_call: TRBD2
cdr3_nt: TGTGCCAGCAGCTCCAGCCCCTGGACTAGCGGGAGAGACACCGGGGAGCTGTTTTTT
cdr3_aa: CASSSSPWTSGRDTGELFF

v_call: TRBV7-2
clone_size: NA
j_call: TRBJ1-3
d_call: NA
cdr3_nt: TGTGCCAGCAGCTTCCAAAGCTCTGGAAACACCATATATTTT
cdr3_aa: CASSFQSSGNTIYF

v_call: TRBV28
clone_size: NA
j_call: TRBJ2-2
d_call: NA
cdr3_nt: TGTGCCAGCAGTTTCGGACACATTAACACCGGGGAGCTGTTTTTT
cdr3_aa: CASSFGHINTGELFF

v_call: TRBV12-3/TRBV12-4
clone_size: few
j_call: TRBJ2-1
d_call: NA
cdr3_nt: TGTGCCAGCAGGCCCTCGGCTAGCAGGGACAATGAGCAGTTCTTC
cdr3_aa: CASRPSASRDNEQFF

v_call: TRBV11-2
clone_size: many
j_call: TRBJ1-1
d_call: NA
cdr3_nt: TGTGCCAGCAGCTTCCGGGCCGAGGGGGCTTTCTTT
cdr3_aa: CASSFRAEGAFF

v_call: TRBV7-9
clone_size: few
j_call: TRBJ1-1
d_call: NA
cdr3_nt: TGTGCCAGCAGCTTAGGCAGGGTGACTGAAGCTTTCTTT
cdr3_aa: CASSLGRVTEAFF

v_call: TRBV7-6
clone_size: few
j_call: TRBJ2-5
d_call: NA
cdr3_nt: TGTGCCAGCAGCTTAGGTTTCGGGGGAGGTCAAGAGACCCAGTACTTC
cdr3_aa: CASSLGFGGGQETQYF

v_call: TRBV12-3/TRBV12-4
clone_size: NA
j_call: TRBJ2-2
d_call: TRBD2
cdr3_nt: TGTGCCAGCAGGATAGCGGGAGGCCCGAACACCGGGGAGCTGTTTTTT
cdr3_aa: CASRIAGGPNTGELFF

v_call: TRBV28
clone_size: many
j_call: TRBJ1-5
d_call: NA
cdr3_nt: TGTGCCAGCAGTCTTACTAATCAGCCCCAGCATTTT
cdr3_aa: CASSLTNQPQHF

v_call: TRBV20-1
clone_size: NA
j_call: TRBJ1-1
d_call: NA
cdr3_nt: TGCAGTGCTAGCCAGTCGAACACTGAAGCTTTCTTT
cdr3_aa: CSASQSNTEAFF

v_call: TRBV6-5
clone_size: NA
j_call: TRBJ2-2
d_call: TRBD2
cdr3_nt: TGTGCCAGCAGTTCCCCGACTAGCGGGAGAGGGGAGCTGTTTTTT
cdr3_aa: CASSSPTSGRGELFF

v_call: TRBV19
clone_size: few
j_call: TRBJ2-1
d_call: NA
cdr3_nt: TGTGCCAGTAGTATAGTTTTTAACAATGAGCAGTTCTTC
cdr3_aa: CASSIVFNNEQFF

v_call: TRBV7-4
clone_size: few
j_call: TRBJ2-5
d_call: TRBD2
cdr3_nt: TGTGCCAGCAGCTTAGAATGGCGAGCGGGAGGTCGAGAGACCCAGTACTTC
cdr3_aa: CASSLEWRAGGRETQYF

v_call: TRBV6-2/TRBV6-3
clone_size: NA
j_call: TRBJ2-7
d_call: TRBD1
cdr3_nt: TGTGCCAGCAGTTACACCCGAGGGACAGGGGCCCCCTACGAGCAGTACTTC
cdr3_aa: CASSYTRGTGAPYEQYF